This is a list of T cell receptor beta chains from one sample in a study of T cells in pancreatic ductal adenocarcinoma. Assay used: immunoSEQ multiplex PCR; TCRdb lists only in-frame clones, some missing. The sample consists of roughly 100,000 clones, roughly 96% of them appearing once. Sequencing was performed on PBMCs. The receptors originated from a human donor with pancreatic ductal adenocarcinoma. The CDR3 runs from the conserved cysteine through the conserved F or W. The D gene is left open where the match is weak. For some rows the clone size is stated as once, few or many, or as a class when expanded; others skip it.

clone size	J gene	D gene	V gene	CDR3 DNA	CDR3 protein
-	TRBJ1-1	-	TRBV6-5	TGTGCCAGCAGTCGTCCCCAGGGGGAAGCTTTCTTT	CASSRPQGEAFF
-	TRBJ2-4	-	TRBV19	TGTGCCAGTAGTCCCCCCACAGGGATTTCAGGCAAAAACATTCAGTACTTC	CASSPPTGISGKNIQYF
-	TRBJ2-1	TRBD2	TRBV9	TGTGCCAGCAGCGTAGAGGTAGCGGGAGAATTGATAGGGGGTGAGCAGTTCTTC	CASSVEVAGELIGGEQFF
once	TRBJ2-5	-	TRBV5-1	TGCGCCAGCAGCCCCCCCGGGTACCAAGAGACCCAGTACTTC	CASSPPGYQETQYF
-	TRBJ2-1	-	TRBV28	TGTGCCAGCAGATCCAATGGGGGGTACAATGAGCAGTTCTTC	CASRSNGGYNEQFF
once	TRBJ1-3	TRBD1	TRBV6-5	TGTGCCAGCAGTTACTCGGGACAGGGGGGAAGAAACACCATATATTTT	CASSYSGQGGRNTIYF
-	TRBJ2-1	TRBD2	TRBV28	TGTGCCAGCAGTTCCCGACTAGCGGACTACAATGAGCAGTTCTTC	CASSSRLADYNEQFF
-	TRBJ1-2	TRBD1	TRBV18	TGTGCCAGCTCACCACCCGACGACAGGGGCAATGGCTACACCTTC	CASSPPDDRGNGYTF
-	TRBJ2-5	TRBD1	TRBV12-5	TGTGCTAGTGGTACCACCCCCAGGGGGCTTGGGCAAGAGACCCAGTACTTC	CASGTTPRGLGQETQYF
-	TRBJ2-6	-	TRBV19	TGTGCCAGTAGTATAGGGCCAGGGCTTGGGGCCAACGTCCTGACTTTC	CASSIGPGLGANVLTF
-	TRBJ2-6	-	TRBV4-3	TGCGCCAGCAGCCAAGTAACAGGAGCAAACTCTGGGGCCAACGTCCTGACTTTC	CASSQVTGANSGANVLTF
-	TRBJ1-1	-	TRBV19	TGTGCCAGTTCCCAGGGGCCGATGAACACTGAAGCTTTCTTT	CASSQGPMNTEAFF
-	TRBJ2-1	TRBD2	TRBV5-4	TGTGCCAGCAGCTTGGCCTCGGGAGGGCCGGGTGAGCAGTTCTTC	CASSLASGGPGEQFF
-	TRBJ1-4	-	TRBV6-5	TGTGCCAGCAGTTACTTAGGACAGTCCGGTGAAAAACTGTTTTTT	CASSYLGQSGEKLFF
-	TRBJ1-5	-	TRBV27	TGTGCCAGCAGTTTACAGGGGAGCAATCAGCCCCAGCATTTT	CASSLQGSNQPQHF
-	TRBJ1-4	-	TRBV6-1	TGTGCCAGCAGTGAACAAAAGCGAGGAGAACTGTTTTTT	CASSEQKRGELFF
-	TRBJ1-2	-	TRBV5-4	TGTGCCAGCAGCTTGGGCGGTCTCTATGGCTACACCTTC	CASSLGGLYGYTF
-	TRBJ2-5	TRBD2	TRBV10-3	TGTGCCATCAGTGTGGGGGGAGGGGAGACCCAGTACTTC	CAISVGGGETQYF
-	TRBJ2-7	-	TRBV30	TGTGCCTGGAGTGTGGGCCAGTACGAGCAGTACTTC	CAWSVGQYEQYF
-	TRBJ2-7	-	TRBV10-3	TGTGCCATCAGTGAGGAGATTTCCTACGAGCAGTACTTC	CAISEEISYEQYF
-	TRBJ2-3	TRBD2	TRBV7-6	TGTGCCAGCAGCCCAATAGCGGGAGGGCCGGGTGAGCCAGATACGCAGTATTTT	CASSPIAGGPGEPDTQYF
-	TRBJ2-3	-	TRBV7-8	TGTGCCAGCAGCTTAGCGCAAAGCGGTGGGAGCACAGATACGCAGTATTTT	CASSLAQSGGSTDTQYF
-	TRBJ1-2	TRBD1	TRBV5-1	TGCGCCAGCAGTCAGGACAGGGATGGCTACACCTTC	CASSQDRDGYTF
-	TRBJ2-7	-	TRBV10-2	TGCGCCAGCAGTGAACTGGAGCGGAGATCTTACGAGCAGTACTTC	CASSELERRSYEQYF
-	TRBJ2-7	TRBD1	TRBV2	TGTGCCAGCAGGGGGACAGGGGGCGCCGAGCAGTACTTC	CASRGTGGAEQYF
-	TRBJ2-7	TRBD2	TRBV18	TGTGCCAGCTCACCGGGACTAGCGGGAGATCGGGACGAGCAGTACTTC	CASSPGLAGDRDEQYF
-	TRBJ2-1	-	TRBV5-1	TGCGCCAGCAGCTTGGCCGAGGAGGGCAATGAGCAGTTCTTC	CASSLAEEGNEQFF
-	TRBJ2-3	-	TRBV19	TGTGCCAGTAGTAGGACCTATACAGCTAGCGGCACAGATACGCAGTATTTT	CASSRTYTASGTDTQYF
-	TRBJ2-7	TRBD2	TRBV10-3	TGTGCCATCAGTGATGGTCTAGCGGGAATGTACGAGCAGTACTTC	CAISDGLAGMYEQYF
-	TRBJ2-2	-	TRBV19	TGTGCCAGTAGGCCGGGGTTACGAACCGGGGAGCTGTTTTTT	CASRPGLRTGELFF
-	TRBJ2-5	-	TRBV14	TGTGCCAGCAGCCAAGATCTTCGAGAGACCCAGTACTTC	CASSQDLRETQYF
-	TRBJ2-3	-	TRBV7-6	TGTGCCAGCAGCTTCGGACAGCTAAGTGATACGCAGTATTTT	CASSFGQLSDTQYF
-	TRBJ1-4	TRBD1	TRBV15	TGTGCCACCAGCAGAGGCCGGGACAGGATAGGAAAACTGTTTTTT	CATSRGRDRIGKLFF
-	TRBJ2-7	TRBD1	TRBV2	TGTGCCAGCATACGGGACAGATTAGTCGAGCAGTACTTC	CASIRDRLVEQYF
once	TRBJ1-4	TRBD1	TRBV28	TGTGCCAGCAGTCCCGGACAGGCTGTTGAAAAACTGTTTTTT	CASSPGQAVEKLFF
-	TRBJ2-5	-	TRBV2	TGTGCCAGCAGTGTGGCTTACCAAGAGACCCAGTACTTC	CASSVAYQETQYF
-	TRBJ1-1	TRBD1	TRBV6-4	TGTGCCACCGGGACAGGGGGCTTTTGGGCTTTCTTT	CATGTGGFWAFF
-	TRBJ2-3	-	TRBV9	TGTGCCAGCAGCGTAGTTAGCCTCCGGACAAGCACAGATACGCAGTATTTT	CASSVVSLRTSTDTQYF
-	TRBJ2-2	-	TRBV2	TGTGCCAGCAGTGCCCAGCGGGCGGACACCGGGGAGCTGTTTTTT	CASSAQRADTGELFF
-	TRBJ1-4	-	TRBV28	TGTGCCAGCAACGGGGGGGCGCGGGAAAAACTGTTTTTT	CASNGGAREKLFF
-	TRBJ2-1	TRBD2	TRBV28	TGTGCCAGCAGTTTACCGGGACTAGCTAAAAATGAGCAGTTCTTC	CASSLPGLAKNEQFF
-	TRBJ2-7	-	TRBV6-5	TGTGCCAGCAGTTCCCTTCGCGTCAGGGCAGTCTACGAGCAGTACTTC	CASSSLRVRAVYEQYF
-	TRBJ2-1	TRBD2	TRBV30	TGTGCCTGGTCCCCCCCCAGAAAGCGGGAAGGGTATGAGCAGTTCTTC	CAWSPPRKREGYEQFF
-	TRBJ2-7	-	TRBV28	TGTGCCAGCAGTACTTACAGGGTCTACGAGCAGTACTTC	CASSTYRVYEQYF
-	TRBJ2-2	-	TRBV27	TGTGCCAGCAGTTTCACCCTCGGGGGAACGTCCGGGGAGCTGTTTTTT	CASSFTLGGTSGELFF
-	TRBJ2-7	-	TRBV18	TGTGCCAGCTCACCGGGGCAGACCTACGAGCAGTACTTC	CASSPGQTYEQYF
-	TRBJ2-5	-	TRBV7-3	TGTGCCAGCAGCTTTGGGGGGACTCAAGAGACCCAGTACTTC	CASSFGGTQETQYF
-	TRBJ2-3	-	TRBV6-1	TGTGCCAGCAGTGAATTCGGACAAACCACAGATACGCAGTATTTT	CASSEFGQTTDTQYF
-	TRBJ1-1	-	TRBV9	TGTGCCAGCCAAAGAGGAATCGAGGCCACTGAAGCTTTCTTT	CASQRGIEATEAFF
-	TRBJ2-3	TRBD1	TRBV19	TGTGCCGCGTCGGGAAGGGGACAGGGGTTGGCAGATACGCAGTATTTT	CAASGRGQGLADTQYF
-	TRBJ2-1	-	TRBV28	TGTGCCAGCAGTTTAACTCTGAGCTCCTACAATGAGCAGTTCTTC	CASSLTLSSYNEQFF
once	TRBJ2-7	-	TRBV28	TGTGAACGGGAGCTATCCGGGCGCGAGCAGTACTTC	CERELSGREQYF
-	TRBJ2-3	TRBD2	TRBV6-1	TGTGCCAGCAGTGCGGGGGGATCCACAGATACGCAGTATTTT	CASSAGGSTDTQYF
-	TRBJ2-2	-	TRBV7-8	TGTGCCAGCAGCCTTCAGACACCCACCGGGGAGCTGTTTTTT	CASSLQTPTGELFF
once	TRBJ2-7	-	TRBV5-1	TGCGCCAGCAGCGAACTACTAGAGGGCGAGCAGTACTTC	CASSELLEGEQYF
-	TRBJ1-5	-	TRBV5-5	TGTGCCAGCAGCTGGGGGGAAGAGCAGCCCCAGCATTTT	CASSWGEEQPQHF
-	TRBJ2-5	TRBD2	TRBV2	TGTGCCAGCAGTGAGACTAGCGGGATGGAGACCCAGTACTTC	CASSETSGMETQYF
-	TRBJ1-1	-	TRBV11-1	TGTGCCAGCAGCTTTAGGAACACTGAAGCTTTCTTT	CASSFRNTEAFF
few	TRBJ2-1	TRBD2	TRBV7-9	TGTGCCAGCGGGACTAGCGGGAATGAGCAGTTCTTC	CASGTSGNEQFF
-	TRBJ2-2	TRBD1	TRBV19	TGTGCCAGTAGTATAGGGGGGACAGGGAAGGTCGGGGAGCTGTTTTTT	CASSIGGTGKVGELFF